These 18 T cell receptor beta chains were sequenced from one sample in a study of blood T cell repertoires in COVID-19. Sequenced by immunoSEQ multiplex PCR; TCRdb stores in-frame clones only, minus some. The sample carries 240,000 or so clones, 86% recorded once. Source material: peripheral blood. The receptor set was obtained from a man aged 60 to 75 with acute or convalescent COVID-19.

The genes are TRBV5-1 and TRBJ2-7; no clear D. The CDR3 covers 15 residues. Germline V gives CDR1 SGHRS, CDR2 YFSETQ. V lost 5 bases and J 1 base, leaving 16 bases between the germline ends. CDR3 amino acids: CASRREPPLSYEQYF. CDR3 in DNA: TGCGCCAGCAGAAGAGAACCTCCTCTTTCCTACGAGCAGTACTTC.

V usage is TRBV5-1 and J usage is TRBJ2-3; possible D gene TRBD2, 5 bases. Germline loops: CDR1 SGHRS, CDR2 YFSETQ. The V and J ends lost 0 bases and 3 bases respectively, with 11 bases between them. This CDR3 is built from 15 residues. The CDR3 loop is CASSLGEFRTDTQYF. CDR3 DNA: TGCGCCAGCAGCTTGGGGGAGTTCAGAACAGATACGCAGTATTTT.

The genes are TRBV11-3 and TRBJ1-4; D remains ambiguous. CDR3 length equals 14 residues. Germline CDR1 reads SGHNT; CDR2 reads YENEEA. V dropped 0 bases and J dropped 3 bases, with 5 bases sitting between them. This chain's CDR3 is CASSLDGSNEKLFF. The CDR3 coding sequence is TGTGCCAGCAGCTTAGACGGGTCTAATGAAAAACTGTTTTTT.

This clone occurred a few times. V and J are TRBV9 and TRBJ1-4; D is possibly TRBD1 (5 bases). V was shortened by 2 bases and J by 6 bases, with 5 bases between the two germline ends. The CDR3 loop spans 12 amino acids. CDR1 and CDR2 from the germline V gene are SGDLS and YYNGEE. CDR3: CASSVTDEKLFF. Here the CDR3 DNA reads TGTGCCAGCAGCGTGACAGATGAAAAACTGTTTTTT.

This clone has just one count. The chain carries TRBV9 and TRBJ1-2, with D maybe TRBD1 (5 bases). Per the germline V gene, CDR1 is SGDLS and CDR2 is YYNGEE. This CDR3 comprises 16 residues. The ends were cut back, 3 bases at V and 8 bases at J, with 23 bases in the middle. CDR3 coding DNA: TGTGCCAGCAGCGGCGGGGGAGGCGGACTCCAATGGGGCTACACCTTC. Protein: CASSGGGGGLQWGYTF.

This chain uses TRBV2 with TRBJ2-5; TRBD1 agrees at 7 bases. Germline assignment: CDR1 SNHLY and CDR2 FYNNEI. This CDR3 is built from 15 residues. V dropped 2 bases and J dropped 1; count of bases not matched to a gene: 4. CDR3 region: CASSEWDRPQETQYF. The CDR3 coding sequence is TGTGCCAGCAGTGAATGGGACAGACCCCAAGAGACCCAGTACTTC. The complete variable domain, with remaining parts taken from reference TRBV2 and TRBJ2-5, reads EPEVTQTPSHQVTQMGQEVILRCVPISNHLYFYWYRQILGQKVEFLVSFYNNEISEKSEIFDDQFSVERPDGSNFTLKIRSTKLEDSAMYFCASSEWDRPQETQYFGPGTRLLVL.

V is TRBV3-1 (or the pseudogene TRBV3-2) and J is TRBJ2-7, with a tentative D call TRBD2 (6 bases). In germline, CDR1 is LGHDT, CDR2 YNNKEL (reference sequence). There are 15 residues in the CDR3. Trimming left V 3 bases short and J 4 bases short, with 16 bases between. DNA of the CDR3: TGTGCCAGCAGCCATCAAAGTGGGGGGAAATACGAGCAGTACTTC. This codes for CASSHQSGGKYEQYF.

CDR3 bases: TGCGCCAGCAGCCCGACAGGGCCCGCCGGAAACACCATATATTTT. Protein: CASSPTGPAGNTIYF. The V call is TRBV4-3, the J call TRBJ1-3, with 7 bases identical to TRBD1. This CDR3 spans 15 amino acids. J was trimmed by 4 bases and V by 4 bases; bases with no gene match: 7. The germline V gene encodes CDR1 LGHNA and CDR2 YSLEER.

The genes are TRBV7-8 and TRBJ2-7, with 12 nucleotides matching TRBD1. Unmatched junction bases numbered 16, after V lost 5 bases and J lost 2 bases. CDR1 SGHVS and CDR2 FQNEAQ come from the germline V gene. This CDR3 region has 19 residues. CDR3 DNA sequence: TGTGCCAGCAGCCGTACCGGGACAGGGGGCGTTCCTTCCACCTACGAGCAGTACTTC. This codes for CASSRTGTGGVPSTYEQYF.

The chain combines TRBV24-1 with TRBJ2-7, with a weak D call TRBD2 (6 bases). Germline CDR1 and CDR2: KGHDR and SFDVKD. This CDR3 region has 11 residues. The germline V and J ends were trimmed by 4 bases and 9 bases, with 9 bases remaining between them. Here the CDR3 reads CATSDGGTQYF. As DNA, the CDR3 is TGTGCCACCAGTGACGGAGGGACGCAGTACTTC.

The rearrangement uses TRBV28 and TRBJ2-3, with 11 bases lining up with TRBD2. The junction had 18 bases not matched to a gene; V was cut back by 5 bases and J by 2 bases. This CDR3 is built from 20 residues. Germline CDR1 MDHEN, CDR2 SYDVKM. The CDR3 sequence: CASSTPRGVAGGPITDTQYF. CDR3 sequence (DNA): TGTGCCAGCAGTACCCCCCGGGGAGTAGCGGGAGGGCCCATCACAGATACGCAGTATTTT.

This rearrangement joins TRBV10-3 to TRBJ2-2, with D possibly being TRBD1 (6 bases). The germline CDR1 and CDR2 sequences are ENHRY and SYGVKD. V was pared by 10 bases and J by 0 bases, with 18 bases between. The CDR3 has 16 residues. The CDR3: CATADRAGANTGELFF. In DNA form, the CDR3 reads TGTGCCACTGCGGACAGAGCTGGTGCGAACACCGGGGAGCTGTTTTTT.

The rearrangement links TRBV5-5 to TRBJ2-3, with a possible D match to TRBD1 (7 bases). V was cut by 10 bases and J by 2 bases, with 14 bases left in between. The CDR3 length is 13 residues. Germline V gives CDR1 SGHKS, CDR2 YYEKEE (reference sequence). In DNA, the CDR3 is TGTGCCGCCCAGGGGGGATTCACAGATACGCAGTATTTT. This encodes CAAQGGFTDTQYF.

A few counts support this clone. The chain couples TRBV2 to TRBJ2-1; the match to TRBD1 covers 9 bases. Trimming took 10 bases from V and 2 from J; bases not matched to a gene: 3. The CDR3 has 13 amino acids. Germline CDR1 is SNHLY and CDR2 is FYNNEI. CDR3 sequence (DNA): TGTGCCACCCGGGACAGGGCCTACAATGAGCAGTTCTTC. It translates to CATRDRAYNEQFF.

The chain links TRBV4-1 to TRBJ2-2; D gene ambiguous. The V end was cut by 1 base, the J end by 3 bases, with 12 bases between. CDR1 and CDR2 from the germline V gene are MGHRA and YSYEKL. The CDR3 covers 16 residues. This CDR3 reads CASSQGRSIDTGELFF. CDR3 in DNA: TGCGCCAGCAGCCAAGGTCGGAGTATAGACACCGGGGAGCTGTTTTTT.

The chain links TRBV29-1 to TRBJ2-5; 8 bases agree with TRBD1. There are 16 residues in the CDR3. Germline V CDR1 and CDR2: SQVTM, ANQGSEA. Trimming cost V 6 bases and J 5 bases; bases outside gene matches: 17. This chain's CDR3 is CSVATQTGGIGETQYF. The CDR3 nucleotides read TGCAGCGTCGCCACTCAAACAGGGGGAATTGGGGAGACCCAGTACTTC.

This rearrangement joins TRBV4-1 to TRBJ2-1; 9 nucleotides align to TRBD2. Germline CDR1 MGHRA, CDR2 YSYEKL. There are 19 residues in the CDR3. The V and J ends lost 1 base and 4 bases, in that order; junction bases with no gene match: 14. The CDR3 DNA sequence: TGCGCCAGCAGCCAAGGCCGACTAGCGGTACCTGGGCTTTACAATGAGCAGTTCTTC. It yields the protein CASSQGRLAVPGLYNEQFF.

The J gene is TRBJ1-3, the V gene TRBV6-6, with D unclear. Germline CDR1 reads MNHNY; CDR2 reads SVGAGI (reference sequence). The CDR3 loop spans 12 amino acids. With 6 bases removed from V and 5 bases from J, the gap between germline ends came to 8 bases. CDR3 residues: CASSSGRNTIYF. DNA of the CDR3: TGTGCCAGCAGCAGCGGTCGAAACACCATATATTTT.